The 23 T cell receptor beta chains given below trace back to one sample, sequenced in a study of blood T cell repertoires in COVID-19. Sequencing used immunoSEQ multiplex PCR; TCRdb keeps in-frame clones, though not all of them. The repertoire holds approximately 110,000 clones, roughly 80% seen once, with 20% to 25% in the top ten. Sequencing was performed on peripheral blood. Source of these receptors: a man aged 70-80 years with active or convalescent COVID-19.

The V and J genes are TRBV5-1 and TRBJ2-1; D gene unclear. The germline CDR1 and CDR2 sequences are SGHRS and YFSETQ. Trimming cost V 4 bases and J 0 bases, with 14 bases left between them. This CDR3 contains 16 residues. The CDR3 coding sequence is TGCGCCAGCAGCCCTGGTCCGGGTCTCTCCTACAATGAGCAGTTCTTC. Protein: CASSPGPGLSYNEQFF.

The chain has TRBV6-5 and TRBJ2-7; maybe TRBD1 (6 bases). Trimming took 0 bases from V and 6 from J, leaving 15 bases between them. Germline CDR1 is MNHEY and CDR2 is SVGAGI. This CDR3 is built from 15 residues. CDR3 sequence (DNA): TGTGCCAGCAGTTACTCGAGGGCTGGGGGCGGCGAGCAGTACTTC. As protein: CASSYSRAGGGEQYF.

The J gene is TRBJ2-2, the V gene TRBV2; perhaps TRBD1 as D (5 bases). CDR3 size: 14 residues. From germline, CDR1 is SNHLY and CDR2 FYNNEI. Trimming removed 3 bases from V and 7 bases from J, with 12 bases in between. CDR3 nucleotide sequence: TGTGCCAGCAGTGATCTCCAACAGGACGGGGAGCTGTTTTTT. It translates to CASSDLQQDGELFF.

The rearrangement joins TRBV3-1 (or the pseudogene TRBV3-2) to TRBJ2-7; TRBD1 agrees at 8 bases. This CDR3 is built from 16 residues. After removal of 1 base from V and 2 bases from J, the junction contained 7 bases not matched to a gene. From germline, CDR1 is LGHDT and CDR2 YNNKEL (reference sequence). The CDR3 loop is CASSQGPGQGAYEQYF. The CDR3 nucleotides are TGTGCCAGCAGCCAAGGGCCCGGACAGGGCGCCTACGAGCAGTACTTC.

This CDR3 is CASSFGRGLNQPQHF. DNA of the CDR3: TGTGCCAGCAGCTTCGGCAGGGGGCTCAATCAGCCCCAGCATTTT. The chain has TRBV5-8 and TRBJ1-5; 8 positions agree with TRBD1. The length of the CDR3 is 15 residues. The trim removed 2 bases at V and 3 bases at J, leaving 4 bases unmatched. Germline V gene data show CDR1 as SGHTS and CDR2 as YDEGEE.

This sequence joins TRBV3-1 (or the pseudogene TRBV3-2) and TRBJ2-5; TRBD2 matches 10 bases. Germline values: CDR1 LGHDT, CDR2 YNNKEL (reference sequence). The V segment lost 2 bases and the J segment 5 bases; nucleotides outside the gene matches: 5. This CDR3 is 15 amino acids long. DNA for the CDR3: TGTGCCAGCAGCCAATGGACTAGCGGTCGGGAGACCCAGTACTTC. This sequence encodes CASSQWTSGRETQYF.

The V and J genes are TRBV5-1 and TRBJ1-2; possibly TRBD1 for D (6 bases). V shed 4 bases and J shed 6 bases, with 16 bases lying between them. This CDR3 has 14 residues. Germline loops: CDR1 SGHRS, CDR2 YFSETQ. CDR3 protein: CASSAQGRVDGYTF. The CDR3 coding sequence is TGCGCCAGCAGCGCACAGGGAAGAGTGGATGGCTACACCTTC.

The J gene is TRBJ2-3, the V gene TRBV5-1; 12 bases are shared with TRBD2. The germline gives CDR1 SGHRS, CDR2 YFSETQ. V trimming: 3 bases; J trimming: 4 bases; junction bases outside the gene matches: 6. The CDR3 consists of 16 residues. This chain's CDR3 is CASSSGLAGYADTQYF. The CDR3 nucleotides read TGCGCCAGCAGCTCCGGACTAGCGGGATATGCAGATACGCAGTATTTT.

V usage is TRBV7-9 and J usage is TRBJ2-5, with D hard to call. CDR1 is SEHNR, CDR2 FQNEAQ, per germline (reference sequence). The CDR3 totals 11 residues. Trimming shortened V by 3 bases and J by 5 bases, and 4 bases separated the two germline ends. The CDR3 loop reads CASSFSETQYF. The CDR3 nucleotides read TGTGCCAGCAGCTTTTCTGAGACCCAGTACTTC.

The chain joins TRBV5-4 to TRBJ1-1, with unresolved D. CDR1 SGHNT and CDR2 YYREEE come from the germline V gene (reference sequence). The germline V and J ends were trimmed by 1 base and 2 bases, with 9 bases remaining between them. The CDR3 loop spans 14 amino acids. The CDR3 DNA sequence: TGTGCCAGCAGCTTGAATAACTTTAACACTGAAGCTTTCTTT. It codes for CASSLNNFNTEAFF.

This clone was counted between two and nine times. The chain has TRBV1 and TRBJ2-1; whether TRBD2, the table's D call, matches the DNA was not checked. TRBV1 is a pseudogene segment. The CDR3 is 15 amino acids. The CDR3 sequence is CTSSQVSTGGPRQFF. DNA for the CDR3: TGCACCAGCAGCCAAGTTTCGACGGGGGGGCCGAGGCAGTTCTTC.

Only one count was recorded for this clone. V usage is TRBV7-6 and J usage is TRBJ1-6, with TRBD1 identical over 9 bases. This CDR3 region has 15 residues. Losses at the gene ends were 4 bases for V and 8 bases for J; bases not matched to a gene: 6. Germline assignment: CDR1 SGHVS and CDR2 FNYEAQ. This CDR3 is CASSSQTGGDSPLHF. The CDR3, as DNA: TGTGCCAGCAGCTCCCAGACAGGGGGGGATTCACCCCTCCACTTT.

The V and J genes are TRBV27 and TRBJ1-1; 7 nucleotides agree with TRBD1. With 6 bases clipped from V and 0 bases from J, the junction kept 16 bases outside the gene matches. Germline assignment: CDR1 MNHEY and CDR2 SMNVEV (reference sequence). This CDR3 spans 18 amino acids. The CDR3 spells CASRRARNGQDLNTEAFF. The CDR3, as DNA: TGTGCCAGCAGACGAGCCCGAAATGGACAGGACTTGAACACTGAAGCTTTCTTT.

Regarding this clone: Other DNA sequences in the sample encode the same CDR3. The chain is built from TRBV7-3 and TRBJ1-1; 7 nucleotides match TRBD1. CDR3 length: 14 residues. V shed 2 bases and J 5 bases; nucleotides not matched to a gene: 5. CDR1 and CDR2 (germline): SGHTA, FQGTGA. The CDR3 coding sequence is TGTGCCAGCAGCTTAGAGGGGGCGGGGACTGAAGCTTTCTTT. This codes for CASSLEGAGTEAFF.

The chain couples TRBV15 to TRBJ1-5, with D maybe TRBD1 (5 bases). Trimming shortened V by 1 base and J by 1 base, and 8 bases separated the two germline ends. CDR1 and CDR2 (germline): LNHNV, YYDKDF (reference sequence). CDR3 length: 15 residues. CDR3 DNA: TGTGCCACCAGCAGAGGGGGCTGGAGCAATCAGCCCCAGCATTTT. This translates into CATSRGGWSNQPQHF.

V and J are TRBV7-9 and TRBJ1-5; D is unresolved. The CDR3 totals 16 residues. Trimming removed 0 bases at V and 2 bases at J, with 11 bases between. The germline V gene has CDR1 SEHNR and CDR2 FQNEAQ (reference sequence). The CDR3 nucleotides read TGTGCCAGCAGCTTAGCGCAAGGAGGTGGCAATCAGCCCCAGCATTTT. As protein: CASSLAQGGGNQPQHF.

The rearrangement joins TRBV7-9 to TRBJ2-7, with 13 bases identical to TRBD2. The V and J ends lost 5 bases and 6 bases, in that order; junction bases with no gene match: 4. CDR3 length: 14 amino acids. Germline V gene data show CDR1 as SEHNR and CDR2 as FQNEAQ (reference sequence). DNA for the CDR3: TGTGCCAGCAGCCCAACTAGCGGGAGGGGCGAGCAGTACTTC. This translates into CASSPTSGRGEQYF.

The gene calls are TRBV27 and TRBJ2-7; 8 bases are a match to TRBD2. The CDR3 sequence is 12 residues long. Germline CDR1 reads MNHEY; CDR2 reads SMNVEV (reference sequence). Here the CDR3 DNA reads TGTGCTTCGGGGGGGAACGACTACGAGCAGTACTTC. This encodes CASGGNDYEQYF.

The chain combines TRBV15 with TRBJ1-5; D is perhaps TRBD1 (6 bases). Germline-derived CDR1 and CDR2 are LNHNV and YYDKDF (reference sequence). The CDR3 extends over 15 amino acids. Trimming removed 5 bases at V and 11 bases at J, with 22 bases between. This CDR3 is CATSRGGNGIGSQHF. CDR3 nucleotide sequence: TGTGCCACCAGCCGGGGGGGCAACGGAATAGGGTCCCAGCATTTT.

This chain uses TRBV28 with TRBJ2-2; D might be TRBD1 (6 bases). Trimming pared 4 bases from V and 3 bases from J, leaving 12 bases between. Germline CDR1 reads MDHEN; CDR2 reads SYDVKM. CDR3 length: 15 residues. CDR3: CASSSQGYDTGELFF. The CDR3 DNA is TGTGCCAGCAGTTCACAGGGATATGACACCGGGGAGCTGTTTTTT.

This clone has only one observation. This chain uses TRBV6-5 with TRBJ1-1; D not resolved. Per the germline V gene, CDR1 is MNHEY and CDR2 is SVGAGI. V was trimmed by 0 bases and J by 1 base, leaving 9 bases between them. The CDR3 spans 15 residues. The CDR3 nucleotides read TGTGCCAGCAGTTACTCGACTAATGCGAACACTGAAGCTTTCTTT. Protein product: CASSYSTNANTEAFF.

The J gene is TRBJ2-3, the V gene TRBV12-3 or TRBV12-4; possibly TRBD2 for D (7 bases). The CDR3 covers 13 residues. V was pared by 8 bases and J by 7 bases, with 16 bases between. The DNA for the CDR3 is TGTGCCAGCCTGGGAGGGGGGGCAAATACGCAGTATTTT. Amino acid sequence: CASLGGGANTQYF.

V gene TRBV18 combines with J gene TRBJ2-7; the match to TRBD1 covers 10 bases. Unmatched junction bases numbered 8, after V lost 6 bases and J lost 3 bases. From germline, CDR1 is KGHSH and CDR2 LQKENI. The CDR3 is 15 residues long. The CDR3 coding sequence is TGTGCCAGCTCCCGCGCCGGGACAGGGGTCTACGAGCAGTACTTC. Amino acid sequence: CASSRAGTGVYEQYF.